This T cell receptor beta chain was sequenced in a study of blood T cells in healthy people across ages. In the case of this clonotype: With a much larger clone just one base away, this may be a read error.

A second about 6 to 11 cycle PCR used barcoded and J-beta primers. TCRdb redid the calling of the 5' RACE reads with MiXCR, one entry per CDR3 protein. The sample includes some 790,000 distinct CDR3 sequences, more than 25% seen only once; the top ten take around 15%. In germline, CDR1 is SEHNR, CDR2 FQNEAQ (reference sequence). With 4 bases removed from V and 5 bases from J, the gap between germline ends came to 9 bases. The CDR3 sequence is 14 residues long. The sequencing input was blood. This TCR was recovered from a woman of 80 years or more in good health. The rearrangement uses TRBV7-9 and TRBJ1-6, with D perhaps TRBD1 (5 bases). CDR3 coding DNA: TGTGCCAGCAGCTCCCAGGGTAATAATTCACCCCTCCACTTT. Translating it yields CASSSQGNNSPLHF.